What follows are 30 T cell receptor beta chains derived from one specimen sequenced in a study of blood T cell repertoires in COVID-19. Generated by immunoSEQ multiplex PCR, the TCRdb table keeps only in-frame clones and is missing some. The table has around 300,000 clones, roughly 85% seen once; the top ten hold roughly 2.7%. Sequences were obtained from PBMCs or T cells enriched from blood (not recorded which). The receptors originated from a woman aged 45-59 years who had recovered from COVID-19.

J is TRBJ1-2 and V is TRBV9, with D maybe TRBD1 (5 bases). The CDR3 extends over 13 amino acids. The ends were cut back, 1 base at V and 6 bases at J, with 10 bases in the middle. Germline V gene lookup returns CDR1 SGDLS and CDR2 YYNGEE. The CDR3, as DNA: TGTGCCAGCAGCGTATGGGCAGGGAATGGCTACACCTTC. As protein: CASSVWAGNGYTF.

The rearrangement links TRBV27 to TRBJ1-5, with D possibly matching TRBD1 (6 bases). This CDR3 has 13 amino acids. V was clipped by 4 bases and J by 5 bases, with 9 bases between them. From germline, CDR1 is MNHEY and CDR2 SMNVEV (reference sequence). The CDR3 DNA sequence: TGTGCCAGCAGTTACGAGGGGGATCAGCCCCAGCATTTT. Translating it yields CASSYEGDQPQHF.

CDR3 DNA: TGTGCCAGCAGCTGGGGGCAGGGAACAGATACGCAGTATTTT. It specifies CASSWGQGTDTQYF. The J gene is TRBJ2-3, the V gene TRBV5-4; possibly TRBD1 for D (6 bases). The CDR3 spans 14 residues. Germline CDR1 reads SGHNT; CDR2 reads YYREEE (reference sequence). The germline V and J ends were trimmed by 3 bases and 3 bases, with 11 bases remaining between them.

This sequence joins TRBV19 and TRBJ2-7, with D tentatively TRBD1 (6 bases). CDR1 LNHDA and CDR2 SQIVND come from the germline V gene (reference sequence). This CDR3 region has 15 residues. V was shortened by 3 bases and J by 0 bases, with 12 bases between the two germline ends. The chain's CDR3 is CASSISLDSSYEQYF. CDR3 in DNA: TGTGCCAGTAGTATTTCCCTGGACAGCTCCTACGAGCAGTACTTC.

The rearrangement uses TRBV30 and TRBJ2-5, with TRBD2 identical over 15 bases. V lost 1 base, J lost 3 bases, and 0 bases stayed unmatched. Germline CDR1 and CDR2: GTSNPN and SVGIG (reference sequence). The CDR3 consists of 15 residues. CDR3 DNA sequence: TGTGCCTGGAGTGGGACTAGCGGGGGGGAAGAGACCCAGTACTTC. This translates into CAWSGTSGGEETQYF.

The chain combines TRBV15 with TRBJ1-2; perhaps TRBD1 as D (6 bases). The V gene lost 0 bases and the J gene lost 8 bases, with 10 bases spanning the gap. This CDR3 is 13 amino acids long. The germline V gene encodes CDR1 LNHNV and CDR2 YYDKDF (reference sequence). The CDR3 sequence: CATSRDKTGGYTF. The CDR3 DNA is TGTGCCACCAGCAGAGATAAGACAGGAGGCTACACCTTC. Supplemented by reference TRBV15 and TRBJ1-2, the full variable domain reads DAMVIQNPRYQVTQFGKPVTLSCSQTLNHNVMYWYQQKSSQAPKLLFHYYDKDFNNEADTPDNFQSRRPNTSFCFLDIRSPGLGDTAMYLCATSRDKTGGYTFGSGTRLTVV.

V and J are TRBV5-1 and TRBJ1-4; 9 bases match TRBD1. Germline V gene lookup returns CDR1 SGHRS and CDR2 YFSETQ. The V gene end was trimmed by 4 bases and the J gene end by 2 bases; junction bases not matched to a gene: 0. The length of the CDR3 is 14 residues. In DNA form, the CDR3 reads TGCGCCAGCAGCGGGACAGGGACTAATGAAAAACTGTTTTTT. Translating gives CASSGTGTNEKLFF.

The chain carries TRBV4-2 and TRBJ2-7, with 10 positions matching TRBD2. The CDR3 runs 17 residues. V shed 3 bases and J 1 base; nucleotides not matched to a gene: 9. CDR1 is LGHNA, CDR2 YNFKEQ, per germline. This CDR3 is CASSQERGLAESYEQYF. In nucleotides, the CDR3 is TGTGCCAGCAGCCAGGAACGAGGACTAGCGGAGTCCTACGAGCAGTACTTC.

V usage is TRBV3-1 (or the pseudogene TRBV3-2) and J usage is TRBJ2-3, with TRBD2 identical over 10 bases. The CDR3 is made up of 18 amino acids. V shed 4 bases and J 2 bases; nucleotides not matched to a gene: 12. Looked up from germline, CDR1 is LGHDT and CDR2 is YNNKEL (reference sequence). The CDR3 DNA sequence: TGTGCCAGCAGCCCAGGGACTAGCGTAACCTCTATCACAGATACGCAGTATTTT. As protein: CASSPGTSVTSITDTQYF.

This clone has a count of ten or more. The CDR3 sequence is CASSGTGEAGELFF. CDR3 nucleotide sequence: TGTGCCAGCAGCGGGACAGGGGAAGCCGGGGAGCTGTTTTTT. V gene TRBV6-2 or TRBV6-3 combines with J gene TRBJ2-2; 10 bases line up with TRBD1. Germline lookup yields CDR1 MNHEY and CDR2 SVGEGT. This CDR3 comprises 14 residues. V lost 6 bases, J lost 6 bases, and 4 bases stayed unmatched.

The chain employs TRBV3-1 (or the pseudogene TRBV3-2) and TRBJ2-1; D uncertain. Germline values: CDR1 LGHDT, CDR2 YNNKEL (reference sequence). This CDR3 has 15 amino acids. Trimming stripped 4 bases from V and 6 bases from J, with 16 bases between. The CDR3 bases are TGTGCCAGCAGCCCGAGCCCTGTCCCTTCCAATGAGCAGTTCTTC. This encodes CASSPSPVPSNEQFF.

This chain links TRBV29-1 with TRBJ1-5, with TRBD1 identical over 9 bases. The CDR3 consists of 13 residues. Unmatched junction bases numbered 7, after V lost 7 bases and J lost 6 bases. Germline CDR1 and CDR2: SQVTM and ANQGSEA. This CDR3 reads CSAWTGDGQPQHF. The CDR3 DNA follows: TGCAGCGCCTGGACAGGGGATGGTCAGCCCCAGCATTTT.

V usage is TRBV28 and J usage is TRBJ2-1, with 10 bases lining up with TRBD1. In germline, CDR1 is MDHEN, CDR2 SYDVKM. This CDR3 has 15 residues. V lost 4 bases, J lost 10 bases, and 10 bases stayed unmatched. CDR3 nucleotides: TGTGCCAGCAGTTCATGGACAGGGGGTCGCCGGGAGCAGTTCTTC. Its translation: CASSSWTGGRREQFF.

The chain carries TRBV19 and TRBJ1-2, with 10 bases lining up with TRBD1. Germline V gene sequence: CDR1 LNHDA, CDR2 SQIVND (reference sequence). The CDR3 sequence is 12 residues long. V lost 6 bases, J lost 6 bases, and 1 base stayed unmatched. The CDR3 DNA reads TGTGCCAGTAGGGGACAGGGGAATGGCTACACCTTC. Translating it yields CASRGQGNGYTF.

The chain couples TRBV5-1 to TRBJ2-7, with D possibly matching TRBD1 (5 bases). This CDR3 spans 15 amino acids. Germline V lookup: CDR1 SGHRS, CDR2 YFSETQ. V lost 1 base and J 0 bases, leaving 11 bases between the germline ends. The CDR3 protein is CASSLRQGTSYEQYF. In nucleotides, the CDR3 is TGCGCCAGCAGCTTGAGGCAGGGAACCTCCTACGAGCAGTACTTC.

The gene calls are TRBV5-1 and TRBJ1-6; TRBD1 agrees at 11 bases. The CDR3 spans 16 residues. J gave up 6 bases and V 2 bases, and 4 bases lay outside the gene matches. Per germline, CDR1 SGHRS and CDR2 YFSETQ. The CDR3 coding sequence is TGCGCCAGCAGCTTACAAGGACAGGGGGCTAATTCACCCCTCCACTTT. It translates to CASSLQGQGANSPLHF.

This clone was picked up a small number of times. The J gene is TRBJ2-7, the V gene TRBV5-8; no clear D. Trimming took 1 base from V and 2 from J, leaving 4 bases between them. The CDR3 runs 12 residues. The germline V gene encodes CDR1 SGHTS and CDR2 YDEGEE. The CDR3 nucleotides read TGTGCCAGCAGCTTGCGTCCCTACGAGCAGTACTTC. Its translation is CASSLRPYEQYF. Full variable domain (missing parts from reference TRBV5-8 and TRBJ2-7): EAGVTQSPTHLIKTRGQQATLRCSPISGHTSVYWYQQALGLGLQFLLWYDEGEERNRGNFPPRFSGRQFPNYSSELNVNALELEDSALYLCASSLRPYEQYFGPGTRLTVT.

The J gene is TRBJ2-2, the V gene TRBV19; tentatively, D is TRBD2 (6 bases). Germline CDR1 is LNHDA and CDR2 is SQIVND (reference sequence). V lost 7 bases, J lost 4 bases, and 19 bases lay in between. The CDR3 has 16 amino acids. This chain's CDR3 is CASTHFRGLSTGELFF. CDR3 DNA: TGTGCCAGTACCCACTTTCGGGGACTCAGCACCGGGGAGCTGTTTTTT.

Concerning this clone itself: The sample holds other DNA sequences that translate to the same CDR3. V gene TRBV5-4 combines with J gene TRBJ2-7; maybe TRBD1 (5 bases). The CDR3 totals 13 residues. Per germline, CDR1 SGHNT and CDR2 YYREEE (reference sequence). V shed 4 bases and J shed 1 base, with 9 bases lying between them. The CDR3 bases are TGTGCCAGCAGCCCCAGGGATTCCTACGAGCAGTACTTC. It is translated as CASSPRDSYEQYF.

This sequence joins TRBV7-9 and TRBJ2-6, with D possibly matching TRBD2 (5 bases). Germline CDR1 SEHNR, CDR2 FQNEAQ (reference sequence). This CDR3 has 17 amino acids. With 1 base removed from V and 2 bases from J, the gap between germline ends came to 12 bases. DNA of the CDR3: TGTGCCAGCAGCTTAGTATTTGAGGGAGCTGGGGCCAACGTCCTGACTTTC. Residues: CASSLVFEGAGANVLTF.

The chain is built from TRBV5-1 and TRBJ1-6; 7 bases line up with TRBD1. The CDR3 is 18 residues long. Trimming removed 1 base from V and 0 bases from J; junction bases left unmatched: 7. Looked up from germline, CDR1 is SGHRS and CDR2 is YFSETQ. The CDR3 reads CASSLRGTANSYNSPLHF. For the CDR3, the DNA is TGCGCCAGCAGCTTGAGAGGGACAGCCAACTCCTATAATTCACCCCTCCACTTT. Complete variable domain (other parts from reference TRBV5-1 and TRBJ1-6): KAGVTQTPRYLIKTRGQQVTLSCSPISGHRSVSWYQQTPGQGLQFLFEYFSETQRNKGNFPGRFSGRQFSNSRSEMNVSTLELGDSALYLCASSLRGTANSYNSPLHFGNGTRLTVT.

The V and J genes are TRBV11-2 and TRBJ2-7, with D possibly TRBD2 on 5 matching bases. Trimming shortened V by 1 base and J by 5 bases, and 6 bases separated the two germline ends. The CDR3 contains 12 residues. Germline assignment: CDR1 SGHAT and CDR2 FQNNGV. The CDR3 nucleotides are TGTGCCAGCAGCTTAGCGGGGAACGAGCAGTACTTC. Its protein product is CASSLAGNEQYF. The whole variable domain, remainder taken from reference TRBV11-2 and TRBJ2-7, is EAGVAQSPRYKIIEKRQSVAFWCNPISGHATLYWYQQILGQGPKLLIQFQNNGVVDDSQLPKDRFSAERLKGVDSTLKIQPAKLEDSAVYLCASSLAGNEQYFGPGTRLTVT.

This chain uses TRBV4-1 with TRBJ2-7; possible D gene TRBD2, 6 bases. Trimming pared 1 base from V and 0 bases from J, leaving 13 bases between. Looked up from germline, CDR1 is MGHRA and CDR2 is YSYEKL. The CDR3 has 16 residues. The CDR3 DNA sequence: TGCGCCAGCAGCCAAGTAGGAGGGTCCATCTCCTACGAGCAGTACTTC. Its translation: CASSQVGGSISYEQYF.

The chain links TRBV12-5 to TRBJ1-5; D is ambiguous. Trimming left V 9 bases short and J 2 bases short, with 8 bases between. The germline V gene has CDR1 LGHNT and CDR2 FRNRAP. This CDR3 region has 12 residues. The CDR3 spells CASCTGNQPQHF. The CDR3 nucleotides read TGTGCTAGCTGTACGGGCAATCAGCCCCAGCATTTT. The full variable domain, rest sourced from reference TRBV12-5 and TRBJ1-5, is DARVTQTPRHKVTEMGQEVTMRCQPILGHNTVFWYRQTMMQGLELLAYFRNRAPLDDSGMPKDRFSAEMPDATLATLKIQPSEPRDSAVYFCASCTGNQPQHFGDGTRLSIL.

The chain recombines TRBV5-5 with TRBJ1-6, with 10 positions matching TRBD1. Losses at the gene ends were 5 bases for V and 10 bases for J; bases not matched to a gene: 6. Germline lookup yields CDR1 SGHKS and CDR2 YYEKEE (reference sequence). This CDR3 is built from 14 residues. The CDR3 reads CASRRQGALSPLHF. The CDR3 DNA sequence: TGTGCCAGCAGGAGACAGGGGGCTTTATCACCCCTCCACTTT.

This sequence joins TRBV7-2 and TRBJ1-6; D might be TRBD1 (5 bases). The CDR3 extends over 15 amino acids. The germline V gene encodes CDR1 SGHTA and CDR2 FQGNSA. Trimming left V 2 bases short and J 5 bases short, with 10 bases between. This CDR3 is CASSLTGVNNSPLHF. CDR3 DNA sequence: TGTGCCAGCAGCTTAACAGGAGTCAATAATTCACCCCTCCACTTT.

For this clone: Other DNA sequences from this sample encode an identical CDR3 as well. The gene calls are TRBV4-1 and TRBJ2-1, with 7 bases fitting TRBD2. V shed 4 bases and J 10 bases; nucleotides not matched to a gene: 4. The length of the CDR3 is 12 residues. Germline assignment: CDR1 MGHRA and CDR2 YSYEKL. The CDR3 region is CASSPGTNEQFF. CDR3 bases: TGCGCCAGCAGCCCTGGGACTAACGAGCAGTTCTTC.

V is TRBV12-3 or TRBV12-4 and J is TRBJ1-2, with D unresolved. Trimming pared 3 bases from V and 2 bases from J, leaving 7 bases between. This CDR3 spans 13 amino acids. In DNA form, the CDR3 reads TGTGCCAGCAGTTTCGAGGTGAACTATGGCTACACCTTC. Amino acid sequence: CASSFEVNYGYTF.

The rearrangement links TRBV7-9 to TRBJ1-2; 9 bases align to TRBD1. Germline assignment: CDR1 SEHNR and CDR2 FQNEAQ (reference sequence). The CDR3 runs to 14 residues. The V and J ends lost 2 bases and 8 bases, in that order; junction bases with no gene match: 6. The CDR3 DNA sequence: TGTGCCAGCAGCTTACCGGGACAGGGAAGAGGCTACACCTTC. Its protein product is CASSLPGQGRGYTF.

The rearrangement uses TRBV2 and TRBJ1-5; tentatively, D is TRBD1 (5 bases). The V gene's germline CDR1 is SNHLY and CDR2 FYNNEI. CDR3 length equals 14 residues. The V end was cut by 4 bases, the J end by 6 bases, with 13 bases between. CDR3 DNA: TGTGCCAGCAGTGCCTCAGGGCTGAGTCAGCCCCAGCATTTT. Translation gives CASSASGLSQPQHF.